In its sample, the clone carrying this T cell receptor (beta chain) was seen many times. A much larger clone differs from this one at a single base, so this may be a read error. These data belong to a study of Graves' ophthalmopathy and Graves' hyperthyroidism. V shed 4 bases, J shed 4 bases, and the junction held 3 bases outside the gene matches. Germline CDR1 reads DFQATT; CDR2 reads SNEGSKA (reference sequence). The CDR3 is 12 amino acids. Beta-chain TCR CDR3 regions were amplified from RNA transcripts. In the first round, RT-PCR was carried out with HTBI primers, and a multiplex PCR formed the second round. One entry per CDR3 protein, called by TCRdb with MiXCR from the multiplex PCR reads. The profile shows 650,000 to 900,000 distinct CDR3 sequences, 40% of them singletons.

The specimen sequenced was peripheral blood. The chain employs TRBV20-1 and TRBJ1-2; 7 positions match TRBD1. The source is an adult man with Graves' ophthalmopathy. DNA of the CDR3: TGCAGTGCTAACCGGGACAGCTATGGCTACACCTTC. Its translation is CSANRDSYGYTF.